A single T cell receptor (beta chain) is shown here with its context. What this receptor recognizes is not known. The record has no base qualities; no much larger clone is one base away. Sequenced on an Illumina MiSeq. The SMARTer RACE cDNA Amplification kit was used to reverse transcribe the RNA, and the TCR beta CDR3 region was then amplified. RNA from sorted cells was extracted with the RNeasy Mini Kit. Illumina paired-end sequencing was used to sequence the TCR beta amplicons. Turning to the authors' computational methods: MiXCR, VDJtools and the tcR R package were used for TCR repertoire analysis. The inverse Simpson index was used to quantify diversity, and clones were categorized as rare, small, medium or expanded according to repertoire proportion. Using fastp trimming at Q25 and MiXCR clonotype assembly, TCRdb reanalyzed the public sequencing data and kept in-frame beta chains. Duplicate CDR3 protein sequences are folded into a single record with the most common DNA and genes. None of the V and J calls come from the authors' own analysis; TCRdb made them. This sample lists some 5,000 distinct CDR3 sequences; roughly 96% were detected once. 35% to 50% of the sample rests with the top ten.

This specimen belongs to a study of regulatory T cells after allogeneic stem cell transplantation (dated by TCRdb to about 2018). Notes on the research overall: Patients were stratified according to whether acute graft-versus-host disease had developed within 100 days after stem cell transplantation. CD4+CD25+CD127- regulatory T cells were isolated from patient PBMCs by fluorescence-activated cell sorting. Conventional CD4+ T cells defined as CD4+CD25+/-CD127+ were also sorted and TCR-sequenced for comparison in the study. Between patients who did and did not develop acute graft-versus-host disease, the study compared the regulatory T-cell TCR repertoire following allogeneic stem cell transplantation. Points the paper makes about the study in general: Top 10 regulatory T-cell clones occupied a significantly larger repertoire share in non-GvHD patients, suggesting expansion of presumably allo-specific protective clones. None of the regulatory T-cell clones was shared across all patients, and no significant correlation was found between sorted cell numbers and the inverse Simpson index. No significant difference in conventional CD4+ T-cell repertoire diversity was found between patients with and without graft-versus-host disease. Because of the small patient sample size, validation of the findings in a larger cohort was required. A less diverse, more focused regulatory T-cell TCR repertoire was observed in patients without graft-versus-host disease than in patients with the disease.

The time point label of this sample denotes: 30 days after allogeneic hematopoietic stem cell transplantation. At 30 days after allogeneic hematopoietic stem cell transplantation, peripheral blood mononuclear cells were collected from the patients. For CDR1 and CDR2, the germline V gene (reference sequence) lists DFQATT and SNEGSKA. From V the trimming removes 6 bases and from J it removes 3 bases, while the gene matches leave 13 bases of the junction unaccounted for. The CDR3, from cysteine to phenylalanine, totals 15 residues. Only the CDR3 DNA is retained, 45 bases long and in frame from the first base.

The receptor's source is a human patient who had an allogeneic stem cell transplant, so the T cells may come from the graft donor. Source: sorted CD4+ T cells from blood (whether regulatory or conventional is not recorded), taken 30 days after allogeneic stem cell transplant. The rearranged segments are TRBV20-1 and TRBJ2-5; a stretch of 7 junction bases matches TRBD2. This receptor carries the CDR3 CSATTTSSDEETQYF. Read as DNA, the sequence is TGCAGTGCCACAACGACTAGCAGCGACGAAGAGACCCAGTACTTC.